A selection of T cell receptor beta chains follows, all from one sample in a study of cytotoxic CD8 clonotypes in ibrutinib-treated CLL. Sequencing was performed with immunoSEQ multiplex PCR; in TCRdb, only in-frame clones are kept and a portion is missing. Of 100,000 to 150,000 clones listed, roughly 85% are singletons. This specimen was PBMCs, taken after 24 months of ibrutinib treatment. The receptors were gathered from a human donor with chronic lymphocytic leukemia. CDR3s include the opening cysteine and the closing phenylalanine or tryptophan. A D gene is named only where the DNA matches it firmly.

V,J,D,CDR3,DNA
TRBV27,TRBJ2-3,TRBD2,CASSYRTSGTTDTQYF,TGTGCCAGCAGCTACAGGACTAGCGGGACCACAGATACGCAGTATTTT
TRBV18,TRBJ1-2,.,CASSPLRGPALSQTSYTF,TGTGCCAGCTCACCACTTCGGGGACCTGCCTTGTCCCAAACAAGCTACACCTTC
TRBV11-2,TRBJ2-1,TRBD2,CASSLEGGRGSSYNEQFF,TGTGCCAGCAGCTTAGAGGGCGGGAGGGGGAGCTCCTACAATGAGCAGTTCTTC
TRBV19,TRBJ2-5,.,CASSMGASYQETQYF,TGTGCCAGTAGTATGGGAGCTTCGTACCAAGAGACCCAGTACTTC
TRBV28,TRBJ2-7,TRBD1,CASSRTGALAAYEQYF,TGTGCCAGCAGCCGGACAGGAGCCCTGGCCGCCTACGAGCAGTACTTC
TRBV19,TRBJ1-2,.,CASSIGTANYGYTF,TGTGCCAGTAGTATAGGGACTGCCAACTATGGCTACACCTTC
TRBV7-9,TRBJ1-1,.,CASSLFENTEAFF,TGTGCCAGCAGCTTATTTGAAAACACTGAAGCTTTCTTT
TRBV20-1,TRBJ2-5,.,CSALSETQYF,TGCAGTGCTCTATCCGAGACCCAGTACTTC
TRBV2,TRBJ1-2,.,CASRQGGVTGGYSYTF,TGTGCCAGCAGACAGGGAGGGGTGACAGGCGGGTATAGCTACACCTTC
TRBV6-6,TRBJ2-1,.,CASSYAQGRNEQFF,TGTGCCAGCAGTTACGCGCAGGGTCGCAATGAGCAGTTCTTC
TRBV18,TRBJ2-7,.,CASSPRATLGYEQYF,TGTGCCAGCTCACCACGGGCCACCTTGGGCTACGAGCAGTACTTC
TRBV18,TRBJ2-1,.,CASSPSERNEQFF,TGTGCCAGCTCACCAAGTGAGCGGAATGAGCAGTTCTTC
TRBV28,TRBJ2-7,TRBD2,CASSLTGGMGAYEQYF,TGTGCCAGCAGTCTAACGGGGGGAATGGGCGCCTACGAGCAGTACTTC
TRBV11-3,TRBJ2-7,TRBD1,CASSLEGTGTYEQYF,TGTGCCAGCAGCTTAGAAGGGACAGGGACCTACGAGCAGTACTTC
TRBV7-9,TRBJ2-2,TRBD1,CASSGSGTENTGELFF,TGTGCCAGCAGCGGTTCCGGGACAGAAAACACCGGGGAGCTGTTTTTT
TRBV21-1,TRBJ2-7,.,CASSKFTPRGSVKPGLASYEQYF,TGTGCCAGCAGCAAATTTACCCCCCGGGGGTCAGTAAAGCCGGGACTAGCCTCCTACGAGCAGTACTTC
TRBV25-1,TRBJ1-1,TRBD1,CASSGQGTEAFF,TGTGCCAGCAGTGGACAGGGCACTGAAGCTTTCTTT
TRBV7-2,TRBJ2-7,.,CAAGQGNEQYF,TGTGCCGCCGGACAAGGGAACGAGCAGTACTTC
TRBV7-7,TRBJ2-5,.,CASSPDQETQYF,TGTGCCAGCAGCCCGGACCAAGAGACCCAGTACTTC
TRBV19,TRBJ1-1,.,CASSRGDGREAFF,TGTGCCAGTAGTAGAGGGGATGGGCGTGAAGCTTTCTTT
TRBV6-1,TRBJ2-7,TRBD2,CASRTSGSYEQYF,TGTGCCAGCAGGACTAGCGGCTCCTACGAGCAGTACTTC
TRBV7-9,TRBJ2-7,.,CASSSNSLQRYYEQYF,TGTGCCAGCAGCTCCAACAGCCTCCAAAGATACTACGAGCAGTACTTC